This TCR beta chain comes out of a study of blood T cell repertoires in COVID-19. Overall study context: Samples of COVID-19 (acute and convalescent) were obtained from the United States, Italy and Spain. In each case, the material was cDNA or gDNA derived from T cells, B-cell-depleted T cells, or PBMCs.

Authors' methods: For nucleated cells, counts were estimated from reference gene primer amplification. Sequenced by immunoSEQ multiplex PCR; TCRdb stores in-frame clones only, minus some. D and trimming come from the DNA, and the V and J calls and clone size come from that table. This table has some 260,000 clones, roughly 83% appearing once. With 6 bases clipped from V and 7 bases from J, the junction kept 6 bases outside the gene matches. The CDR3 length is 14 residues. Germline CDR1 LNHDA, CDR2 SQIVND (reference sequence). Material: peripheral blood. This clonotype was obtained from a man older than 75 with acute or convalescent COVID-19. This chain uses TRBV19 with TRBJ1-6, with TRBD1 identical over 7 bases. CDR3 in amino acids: CASSPWDRNSPLHF. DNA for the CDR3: TGTGCCAGTAGCCCCTGGGACAGAAATTCACCCCTCCACTTT.